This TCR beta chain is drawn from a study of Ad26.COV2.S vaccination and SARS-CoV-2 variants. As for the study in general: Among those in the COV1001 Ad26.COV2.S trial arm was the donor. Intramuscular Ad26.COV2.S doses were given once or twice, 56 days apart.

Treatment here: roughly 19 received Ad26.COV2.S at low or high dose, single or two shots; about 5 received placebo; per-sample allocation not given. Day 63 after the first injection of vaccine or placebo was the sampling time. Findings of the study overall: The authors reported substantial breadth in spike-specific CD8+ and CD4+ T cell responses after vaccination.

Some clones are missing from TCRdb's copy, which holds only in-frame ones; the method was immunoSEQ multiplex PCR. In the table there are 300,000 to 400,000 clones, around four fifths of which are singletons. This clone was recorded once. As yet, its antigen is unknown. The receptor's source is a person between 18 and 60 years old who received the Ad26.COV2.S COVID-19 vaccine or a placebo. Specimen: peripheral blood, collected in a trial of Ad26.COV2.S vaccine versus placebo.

CDR3: CASSLIGTPQETQYF. DNA for the CDR3: TGTGCCAGCAGCTTGATTGGGACACCACAAGAGACCCAGTACTTC. V usage is TRBV5-6 and J usage is TRBJ2-5; TRBD1 is a possible D gene (6 bases). Trimming took 1 base from V and 2 from J, leaving 12 bases between them. Per the germline V gene, CDR1 is SGHDT and CDR2 is YYEEEE. The CDR3 sequence is 15 residues long.